This T cell receptor (beta chain) was profiled in a study of T-cell memory formation after mild COVID-19. On the study more broadly: Most TCR clusters belonged to a single donor. Regarding the study as a whole: Of the contracting clones, CD4+ ones lay mainly in CM and EM, and CD8+ ones in EMRA. A subset of responding clones appeared in pre-infection memory, suggesting cross-reactive memory joined. There was a balanced CD4/CD8 profile in clones contracting day 15 to 85, and later expanders leaned CD4+.

With respect to this clonotype: The antigen is not known.

TCRdb passed the 5' RACE reads through MiXCR, listing each CDR3 protein once. The sample holds tens of thousands of distinct CDR3 sequences, about 13% seen once. Germline V gene lookup returns CDR1 LNHDA and CDR2 SQIVND (reference sequence). CDR3 length equals 13 residues. Trimming shortened V by 6 bases and J by 1 base, and 9 bases separated the two germline ends. Sequencing was carried out using PBMCs or a T cell subset sorted from them (not recorded which). This TCR was recovered from an adult woman who had mild COVID-19 (a few samples of this study predate the infection). Cell type and time point are not known. This sequence joins TRBV19 and TRBJ2-5, with D perhaps assigned TRBD1 or TRBD2 (6 bases each). CDR3 residues: CASREGGQETQYF. Written as DNA, the CDR3 is TGTGCCAGTAGGGAGGGGGGCCAAGAGACCCAGTACTTC.